The T cell receptor beta chain under discussion was sequenced for a study of vaccination effects on CD4 cells after COVID-19. The table came from immunoSEQ multiplex PCR; TCRdb's copy has only in-frame clones and leaves some out. The sample includes 20,000 to 25,000 clones, approximately 77% seen only once; the top ten take roughly 10%. Study-level results: Clones induced by infection and by vaccine showed marked clonal contraction late after vaccination.

A word on this clone: The target antigen is unknown.

Before sequencing, viral peptide pools were used by the ViraFEST assay to expand antigen-specific CD4+ T cells. The culture ran for nine to ten days, and then CD4+ T cells were isolated. Participants completed two doses of the BNT162b2 or mRNA-1273 vaccine. No vaccinee had earlier SARS-CoV-2 infection, and nucleocapsid antibodies were negative. With about 9.8 ug/ml peptides and around 9.6 IU/ml IL-2, approximately 2.1 million PBMC per well were cultured. In the cultures, half the medium was exchanged for IL-2 medium on days 3 and 7. Per germline, CDR1 KGHSH and CDR2 LQKENI. This CDR3 is 14 amino acids long. The V end lost 1 base, the J end lost 2 bases, and 8 bases lay between the germline ends.

The receptor's source is a human donor who received a COVID-19 vaccine. Specimen: CD4+ T cells from PBMCs cultured with HCoV-NL63 spike peptides, collected after COVID-19 vaccination. The chain joins TRBV18 to TRBJ1-1; possible D gene TRBD1, 5 bases. The CDR3 DNA reads TGTGCCAGCTCACCACGCGGGGGTAACACTGAAGCTTTCTTT. Translated: CASSPRGGNTEAFF.